This entry lists 29 T cell receptor beta chains sequenced from one sample in a study of T cell changes during pregnancy in multiple sclerosis. Sequencing was performed with immunoSEQ multiplex PCR; in TCRdb, only in-frame clones are kept and a portion is missing. This sample has tens of thousands of clones, with approximately 90% found just once. The sequenced sample was peripheral blood, obtained in the third trimester of pregnancy. These receptors all stem from a female donor with multiple sclerosis, enrolled in a pregnancy study.

This rearrangement joins TRBV27 to TRBJ1-4; weak D call: TRBD1 (6 bases). This CDR3 region has 13 residues. Deletions cut 8 bases from V and 8 bases from J, with 15 bases between. CDR1 is MNHEY, CDR2 SMNVEV, per germline (reference sequence). This chain's CDR3 is CASHGAGDEKLFF. CDR3 bases: TGTGCCAGCCATGGGGCAGGGGACGAAAAACTGTTTTTT. Full variable domain (outside the CDR3, taken from reference TRBV27 and TRBJ1-4): EAQVTQNPRYLITVTGKKLTVTCSQNMNHEYMSWYRQDPGLGLRQIYYSMNVEVTDKGDVPEGYKVSRKEKRNFPLILESPSPNQTSLYFCASHGAGDEKLFFGSGTQLSVL.

The chain has TRBV5-1 and TRBJ1-4; D remains ambiguous. The CDR3 has 14 amino acids. The V end was cut by 5 bases, the J end by 1 base, with 9 bases between. Germline-derived CDR1 and CDR2 are SGHRS and YFSETQ. This CDR3 reads CASSGLGTNEKLFF. CDR3 DNA: TGCGCCAGCAGTGGTCTCGGAACTAATGAAAAACTGTTTTTT. The full variable domain, in which reference TRBV5-1 and TRBJ1-4 provide the parts outside the CDR3, is KAGVTQTPRYLIKTRGQQVTLSCSPISGHRSVSWYQQTPGQGLQFLFEYFSETQRNKGNFPGRFSGRQFSNSRSEMNVSTLELGDSALYLCASSGLGTNEKLFFGSGTQLSVL.

This clone was observed a handful of times. Within the sample, other DNA sequences also encode this same CDR3. This CDR3 is CASSDRGYEQYF. The CDR3 nucleotides are TGTGCCAGTAGTGACAGGGGTTACGAGCAGTACTTC. This rearrangement joins TRBV19 to TRBJ2-7; 8 bases match TRBD1. Germline CDR1 LNHDA, CDR2 SQIVND (reference sequence). The CDR3 covers 12 residues. J gave up 4 bases and V 5 bases, and 1 base lay outside the gene matches.

The chain is built from TRBV5-6 and TRBJ1-2; 7 positions match TRBD1. J gave up 8 bases and V 1 base, and 14 bases lay outside the gene matches. Germline assignment: CDR1 SGHDT and CDR2 YYEEEE. The CDR3 runs to 16 residues. The CDR3 loop reads CASSLRDSLWREGYTF. In nucleotides, the CDR3 is TGTGCCAGCAGCTTGCGGGACAGCTTATGGAGAGAAGGCTACACCTTC.

The chain uses TRBV2 and TRBJ1-1; a possible D gene is TRBD1 (5 bases). CDR1 and CDR2 (germline): SNHLY, FYNNEI. The CDR3 loop spans 13 amino acids. V was cut by 3 bases and J by 5 bases, with 10 bases left in between. The CDR3 loop is CASSDRVGTEAFF. The CDR3 DNA sequence: TGTGCCAGCAGTGACAGGGTAGGAACTGAAGCTTTCTTT.

This sequence joins TRBV2 and TRBJ1-2; D is unclear. V was cut by 3 bases and J by 2 bases, with 7 bases left in between. In germline, CDR1 is SNHLY, CDR2 FYNNEI. There are 13 residues in the CDR3. As DNA, the CDR3 is TGTGCCAGCAGTGACGAGGTCAACTATGGCTACACCTTC. It is translated as CASSDEVNYGYTF.

The CDR3 loop reads CATSGGVGSSNQPQHF. The CDR3, as DNA: TGTGCCACCAGCGGGGGGGTCGGGTCTAGCAATCAGCCCCAGCATTTT. This chain connects TRBV15 to TRBJ1-5; tentatively, D is TRBD1 (5 bases). The length of the CDR3 is 16 residues. The V gene's germline CDR1 is LNHNV and CDR2 YYDKDF (reference sequence). V lost 5 bases and J 0 bases, leaving 14 bases between the germline ends.

The J gene is TRBJ2-7, the V gene TRBV4-3, with 10 bases fitting TRBD1. Trimming cost V 4 bases and J 0 bases; bases outside gene matches: 6. CDR1 and CDR2 from the germline V gene are LGHNA and YSLEER. The CDR3 extends over 16 amino acids. The CDR3 DNA follows: TGCGCCAGCAGCCCGGGACAGGGGAGCCACTCCTACGAGCAGTACTTC. Protein: CASSPGQGSHSYEQYF.

V and J are TRBV5-1 and TRBJ1-2, with D unclear. CDR1 is SGHRS and CDR2 is YFSETQ in the germline V gene. V shed 1 base and J shed 3 bases, with 10 bases lying between them. This CDR3 has 14 amino acids. CDR3 loop: CASSLLTGYYGYTF. The CDR3 DNA reads TGCGCCAGCAGCTTGCTTACGGGGTACTATGGCTACACCTTC.

This chain uses TRBV11-3 with TRBJ2-2; 10 bases fit TRBD1. There are 14 residues in the CDR3. Trimming cost V 5 bases and J 5 bases; bases outside gene matches: 2. Germline assignment: CDR1 SGHNT and CDR2 YENEEA. The CDR3 bases are TGTGCCAGCAGCGGACAGGGGGATACCGGGGAGCTGTTTTTT. It specifies CASSGQGDTGELFF.

The chain couples TRBV6-6 to TRBJ2-7; 8 bases match TRBD1. Germline CDR1 MNHNY, CDR2 SVGAGI (reference sequence). The CDR3 length is 12 residues. The V gene end was trimmed by 7 bases and the J gene end by 12 bases; junction bases not matched to a gene: 11. The CDR3 loop reads CASTTDRVRSYF. In nucleotides, the CDR3 is TGTGCCAGCACCACGGACAGGGTTCGATCGTACTTC.

V gene TRBV5-1 combines with J gene TRBJ1-2, with D uncertain. CDR3 length: 18 residues. Germline values: CDR1 SGHRS, CDR2 YFSETQ. V lost 2 bases, J lost 3 bases, and 23 bases lay in between. The CDR3 sequence is CASSFVPKRRESYYGYTF. DNA for the CDR3: TGCGCCAGCAGCTTCGTACCCAAGAGGAGAGAGTCTTACTATGGCTACACCTTC.

This clone was observed a single time. The chain links TRBV7-2 to TRBJ2-1; no clear D gene. The V gene's germline CDR1 is SGHTA and CDR2 FQGNSA. The V end was cut by 3 bases, the J end by 4 bases, with 7 bases between. CDR3 length: 13 residues. The CDR3 DNA reads as TGTGCCAGCAGCTTTGGCCCTTACAATGAGCAGTTCTTC. Protein sequence: CASSFGPYNEQFF.

The genes are TRBV5-4 and TRBJ1-1; D is unresolved. The CDR3 has 15 amino acids. CDR1 is SGHNT and CDR2 is YYREEE in the germline V gene (reference sequence). With 3 bases removed from V and 4 bases from J, the gap between germline ends came to 16 bases. DNA for the CDR3: TGTGCCAGCAGCTATCCGGACGGGCGGGGCACTGAAGCTTTCTTT. This gives the protein CASSYPDGRGTEAFF.

This clone has a single count. The gene calls are TRBV4-3 and TRBJ2-1, with D possibly matching TRBD1 (6 bases). Deletions cut 3 bases from V and 7 bases from J, with 10 bases between. The germline CDR1 and CDR2 sequences are LGHNA and YSLEER. The CDR3 has 13 amino acids. The DNA of the CDR3 is TGCGCCAGCAGCCATTACAGGGATAATGAGCAGTTCTTC. It is translated as CASSHYRDNEQFF.

The genes are TRBV29-1 and TRBJ1-1; a weak D match, TRBD1 (6 bases). Trimming removed 8 bases at V and 7 bases at J, with 23 bases between. Germline CDR1 and CDR2: SQVTM and ANQGSEA. The CDR3 loop spans 14 amino acids. CDR3 in amino acids: CSPRMYRRGGEAFF. The CDR3 bases are TGCAGCCCTAGAATGTACAGAAGGGGGGGTGAAGCTTTCTTT.

V usage is TRBV4-2 and J usage is TRBJ1-4; D is unresolved. V lost 4 bases, J lost 10 bases, and 16 bases lay in between. In germline, CDR1 is LGHNA, CDR2 YNFKEQ. The CDR3 runs to 14 residues. The DNA for the CDR3 is TGTGCCAGCAGCCCCCCCTCCGGCAGGCCAAAACTGTTTTTT. The encoded protein is CASSPPSGRPKLFF.

V usage is TRBV10-2 and J usage is TRBJ1-1, with D maybe TRBD1 (5 bases). In germline, CDR1 is WSHSY, CDR2 SAAADI. This CDR3 has 15 amino acids. V was shortened by 8 bases and J by 5 bases, with 21 bases between the two germline ends. This CDR3 reads CASLPVGGLGTEAFF. CDR3 sequence (DNA): TGCGCCAGCCTCCCCGTGGGGGGATTGGGGACTGAAGCTTTCTTT.

The chain couples TRBV5-1 to TRBJ2-3, with 14 bases identical to TRBD2. CDR1 is SGHRS, CDR2 YFSETQ, per germline. The CDR3 runs to 16 residues. V shed 3 bases and J 1 base; nucleotides not matched to a gene: 1. CDR3 nucleotides: TGCGCCAGCAGCTCGGGACTAGCGGGGGGCACAGATACGCAGTATTTT. Protein sequence: CASSSGLAGGTDTQYF.

The chain combines TRBV7-9 with TRBJ1-1, with 8 positions matching TRBD1. The germline V gene encodes CDR1 SEHNR and CDR2 FQNEAQ (reference sequence). This CDR3 region has 15 residues. J was trimmed by 1 base and V by 5 bases; bases with no gene match: 6. The CDR3 reads CASSPRTGRNTEAFF. The CDR3 DNA sequence: TGTGCCAGCAGCCCTCGGACAGGGAGGAACACTGAAGCTTTCTTT.

The chain is built from TRBV6-4 and TRBJ1-2, with D perhaps matching TRBD1 (5 bases). The CDR3 is made up of 14 amino acids. V was clipped by 2 bases and J by 6 bases, with 13 bases between them. Germline values: CDR1 MRHNA, CDR2 SNTAGT. The CDR3 region is CASSDGQGGNGYTF. The DNA of the CDR3 is TGTGCCAGCAGTGACGGGCAGGGCGGAAATGGCTACACCTTC.

The chain joins TRBV4-1 to TRBJ1-4; D gene ambiguous. There are 13 residues in the CDR3. In germline, CDR1 is MGHRA, CDR2 YSYEKL. Trimming cost V 5 bases and J 8 bases, with 12 bases left between them. The CDR3, as DNA: TGCGCCAGCAGCTGGAGGTTTGGGGAAAAACTGTTTTTT. Translated, it gives CASSWRFGEKLFF.

The table lists this clone with a few counts. The V call is TRBV9, the J call TRBJ2-2, with D perhaps TRBD1 (5 bases). Between the trimmed V and J ends, which lost 5 bases and 0 bases, there was a span of 11 bases. The CDR3 is made up of 15 amino acids. The V gene's germline CDR1 is SGDLS and CDR2 YYNGEE. The CDR3 protein is CASRPGNSNTGELFF. Here the CDR3 DNA reads TGTGCCAGCAGGCCAGGGAATTCGAACACCGGGGAGCTGTTTTTT.

The chain joins TRBV30 to TRBJ2-6; D is perhaps TRBD2 (5 bases). From germline, CDR1 is GTSNPN and CDR2 SVGIG (reference sequence). There are 13 residues in the CDR3. Trimming took off 8 bases at V and 2 bases at J, with 10 bases between the two ends. CDR3 bases: TGTGCCAAGACGGGGACTGGGGCCAACGTCCTGACTTTC. Translation: CAKTGTGANVLTF.

The chain carries TRBV30 and TRBJ1-6, with D perhaps matching TRBD1 (6 bases). With 2 bases removed from V and 5 bases from J, the gap between germline ends came to 10 bases. Germline-derived CDR1 and CDR2 are GTSNPN and SVGIG (reference sequence). CDR3 length: 14 residues. Here the CDR3 reads CAWSSRTDNSPLHF. The CDR3 DNA follows: TGTGCCTGGAGTTCTCGGACAGATAATTCACCCCTCCACTTT.

The chain links TRBV7-9 to TRBJ2-7, with 9 bases lining up with TRBD1. The germline gives CDR1 SEHNR, CDR2 FQNEAQ (reference sequence). The CDR3 length is 12 residues. The V gene end was trimmed by 8 bases and the J gene end by 7 bases; junction bases not matched to a gene: 6. The CDR3 DNA reads as TGTGCCAGCGGGACAGGGTCGGGGGAGCAGTACTTC. Encoded protein: CASGTGSGEQYF. The whole variable domain, remainder taken from reference TRBV7-9 and TRBJ2-7, is DTGVSQNPRHKITKRGQNVTFRCDPISEHNRLYWYRQTLGQGPEFLTYFQNEAQLEKSRLLSDRFSAERPKGSFSTLEIQRTEQGDSAMYLCASGTGSGEQYFGPGTRLTVT.

This chain links TRBV6-5 with TRBJ1-2; no definite D call. Trimming took off 4 bases at V and 0 bases at J, with 9 bases between the two ends. This CDR3 contains 14 residues. From germline, CDR1 is MNHEY and CDR2 SVGAGI. DNA for the CDR3: TGTGCCAGCAGTTTATTCGGTACTAACTATGGCTACACCTTC. Its translation: CASSLFGTNYGYTF.

The genes are TRBV7-9 and TRBJ1-1; 7 bases are a match to TRBD1. V was clipped by 4 bases and J by 11 bases; unmatched bases: 7. Germline values: CDR1 SEHNR, CDR2 FQNEAQ (reference sequence). This CDR3 comprises 12 residues. The CDR3 is CASSWDSRTAFF. CDR3 sequence (DNA): TGTGCCAGCAGCTGGGACAGCCGGACCGCTTTCTTT.

This clone was recorded once. The chain uses TRBV9 and TRBJ2-1, with TRBD2 identical over 7 bases. Unmatched junction bases numbered 3, after V lost 1 base and J lost 5 bases. This CDR3 has 14 amino acids. Looked up from germline, CDR1 is SGDLS and CDR2 is YYNGEE. The CDR3 loop reads CASSVSTSDNEQFF. CDR3 DNA: TGTGCCAGCAGCGTAAGCACTAGCGACAATGAGCAGTTCTTC.